The 30 T cell receptor beta chains reported below all come from one sample, sequenced in a study of CD8 T cells in Susac syndrome. RNA amounts of 0.5 to 1 ug underwent reverse transcription with random hexamers. MiXCR, applied by TCRdb to the immunoSEQ multiplex PCR reads, yields one record per CDR3 protein. Of around 190,000 distinct CDR3 sequences in the sample, around 96% were seen once. Sequenced material: CD4+ T cells from PBMCs. The receptor source for this set is a human donor in good health.

The V call is TRBV28, the J call TRBJ2-3, with 10 bases aligning to TRBD2. CDR1 is MDHEN and CDR2 is SYDVKM in the germline V gene. The CDR3 sequence is 16 residues long. Trimming at V came to 6 bases and at J to 0 bases, leaving 6 bases not matched to a gene. The CDR3 coding sequence is TGTGCCAGCAGCCTCGGACTAGCGGCTAGCACAGATACGCAGTATTTT. This encodes CASSLGLAASTDTQYF.

The chain recombines TRBV11-2 with TRBJ2-2, with unresolved D. The V gene lost 8 bases and the J gene lost 7 bases, with 8 bases spanning the gap. CDR3 length equals 11 residues. Per the germline V gene, CDR1 is SGHAT and CDR2 is FQNNGV. The CDR3 DNA reads TGTGCCAGCCGGGCGTTCGGGGAGCTGTTTTTT. Encoded protein: CASRAFGELFF. Based on the CDR3 plus reference TRBV11-2 and TRBJ2-2, the full variable domain is EAGVAQSPRYKIIEKRQSVAFWCNPISGHATLYWYQQILGQGPKLLIQFQNNGVVDDSQLPKDRFSAERLKGVDSTLKIQPAKLEDSAVYLCASRAFGELFFGEGSRLTVL.

The genes are TRBV29-1 and TRBJ2-1; TRBD2 aligns across 9 bases. Germline loops: CDR1 SQVTM, CDR2 ANQGSEA. The ends lost 5 bases at V and 13 bases at J; junction bases unmatched: 9. CDR3 length: 12 amino acids. The CDR3 DNA follows: TGCAGCGTTCTTTCTAGCGGGATTCCCCAGTTCTTC. It yields the protein CSVLSSGIPQFF.

The count of this clonotype is one. This chain connects TRBV15 to TRBJ2-2; D call uncertain. V was pared by 6 bases and J by 5 bases, with 7 bases between. The CDR3 spans 12 residues. Germline V lookup: CDR1 LNHNV, CDR2 YYDKDF (reference sequence). The CDR3 coding sequence is TGTGCCACCAGAAAGAATACCGGGGAGCTGTTTTTT. Translating it yields CATRKNTGELFF.

This clonotype was recorded once. CDR3: CASSEGYETQYF. Here the CDR3 DNA reads TGTGCCAGCAGCGAGGGGTACGAGACCCAGTACTTC. The V and J genes are TRBV11-1 and TRBJ2-5; D is tentatively TRBD1 or TRBD2 (5 bases each). Germline CDR1 and CDR2: SGHAT and FQDESV (reference sequence). Trimming cost V 5 bases and J 5 bases, with 9 bases left between them. The CDR3 extends over 12 amino acids.

This clonotype was seen once. The J gene is TRBJ1-2, the V gene TRBV20-1; D remains unclear. Germline CDR1 and CDR2: DFQATT and SNEGSKA (reference sequence). CDR3 length: 13 amino acids. Trimming cost V 6 bases and J 4 bases, with 15 bases left between them. The DNA of the CDR3 is TGCAGTGCACCCTCCGCACAGATCTATGGCTACACCTTC. As protein: CSAPSAQIYGYTF.

The chain couples TRBV4-2 to TRBJ2-7; 7 nucleotides line up with TRBD1. The V segment lost 0 bases and the J segment 3 bases; nucleotides outside the gene matches: 2. Germline CDR1 and CDR2: LGHNA and YNFKEQ. The CDR3 has 14 amino acids. The CDR3 loop is CASSQEQGFYEQYF. The CDR3 DNA reads TGTGCCAGCAGCCAAGAACAGGGGTTCTACGAGCAGTACTTC.

The rearrangement uses TRBV3-1 and TRBJ2-4; D is perhaps TRBD2 (6 bases). V was cut by 3 bases and J by 0 bases, with 9 bases left in between. The CDR3 is made up of 15 amino acids. The germline gives CDR1 LGHDT, CDR2 YNNKEL (reference sequence). The CDR3 DNA reads as TGTGCCAGCAGCCAGGGGGGTTCAGCCAAAAACATTCAGTACTTC. The encoded protein is CASSQGGSAKNIQYF.

This chain uses TRBV12-3 or TRBV12-4 with TRBJ1-1; maybe TRBD1 (6 bases). V lost 7 bases and J 2 bases, leaving 17 bases between the germline ends. The CDR3 loop spans 15 amino acids. The CDR3 nucleotides are TGTGCCAGCATGGGGGCCTTCATCAAAAACACTGAAGCTTTCTTT. Encoded protein: CASMGAFIKNTEAFF.

This rearrangement joins TRBV29-1 to TRBJ2-1, with TRBD1 matching 10 bases. Per the germline V gene, CDR1 is SQVTM and CDR2 is ANQGSEA. V shed 4 bases, J shed 8 bases, and the junction held 8 bases outside the gene matches. This CDR3 comprises 14 residues. DNA for the CDR3: TGCAGCGTTGTCCCCCGGGACAGGGGCTATGAGCAGTTCTTC. It yields the protein CSVVPRDRGYEQFF.

The CDR3 nucleotides are TGTGCCAGTAATGGCCCACCTAGCTCTGGGGCCAACGTCCTGACTTTC. Amino acids: CASNGPPSSGANVLTF. The chain recombines TRBV19 with TRBJ2-6; D not resolved. CDR1 and CDR2 from the germline V gene are LNHDA and SQIVND (reference sequence). The length of the CDR3 is 16 residues. Trimming removed 7 bases at V and 0 bases at J, with 13 bases between. Combining the CDR3 with reference TRBV19 and TRBJ2-6 gives the whole variable domain DGGITQSPKYLFRKEGQNVTLSCEQNLNHDAMYWYRQDPGQGLRLIYYSQIVNDFQKGDIAEGYSVSREKKESFPLTVTSAQKNPTAFYLCASNGPPSSGANVLTFGAGSRLTVL.

This chain joins TRBV5-1 and TRBJ2-5, with D perhaps matching TRBD1 or TRBD2 (5 bases each). Germline V CDR1 and CDR2: SGHRS, YFSETQ. With 7 bases removed from V and 0 bases from J, the gap between germline ends came to 13 bases. This CDR3 is 14 amino acids long. The DNA of the CDR3 is TGCGCCAGCCAGATCGGGACCGACCAAGAGACCCAGTACTTC. Its protein product is CASQIGTDQETQYF.

CDR3 sequence (DNA): TGCAGCGGAAACAGCGGCACTGAAGCTTTCTTT. Its translation: CSGNSGTEAFF. The V call is TRBV29-1, the J call TRBJ1-1; D uncertain. The CDR3 spans 11 residues. Trimming removed 7 bases from V and 4 bases from J, with 10 bases in between. The germline V gene has CDR1 SQVTM and CDR2 ANQGSEA.

The chain has TRBV30 and TRBJ2-7; 10 bases line up with TRBD2. CDR3 size: 16 residues. Germline V gene sequence: CDR1 GTSNPN, CDR2 SVGIG (reference sequence). With 0 bases clipped from V and 4 bases from J, the junction kept 9 bases outside the gene matches. In DNA form, the CDR3 reads TGTGCCTGGAGTGTGGCGTTTACTAGCGGGACTTACGAGCAGTACTTC. Residues: CAWSVAFTSGTYEQYF.

This chain connects TRBV27 to TRBJ1-1, with 8 bases that match TRBD1. The J segment lost 4 bases and the V segment lost 5 bases, leaving 3 bases of the junction unmatched. CDR3 length: 13 amino acids. CDR1 is MNHEY and CDR2 is SMNVEV in the germline V gene (reference sequence). The CDR3 reads CASSRQGPTEAFF. The CDR3 coding sequence is TGTGCCAGCAGTCGACAGGGGCCCACTGAAGCTTTCTTT.

J is TRBJ2-5 and V is TRBV29-1; D ambiguous. CDR3 length: 12 amino acids. From germline, CDR1 is SQVTM and CDR2 ANQGSEA. Trimming cost V 0 bases and J 5 bases, with 7 bases left between them. CDR3 nucleotides: TGCAGCGTTGAAGATCCCCTTGAGACCCAGTACTTC. This gives the protein CSVEDPLETQYF.

CDR3: CASSLGSGRFNEQFF. DNA for the CDR3: TGCGCCAGCAGCTTGGGTAGCGGGAGGTTCAATGAGCAGTTCTTC. The chain links TRBV5-1 to TRBJ2-1, with 10 bases that match TRBD2. The J segment lost 6 bases and the V segment lost 0 bases, leaving 3 bases of the junction unmatched. CDR1 is SGHRS and CDR2 is YFSETQ in the germline V gene. There are 15 residues in the CDR3.

This chain uses TRBV29-1 with TRBJ1-2; 9 bases align to TRBD1. The CDR3 totals 12 residues. Losses at the gene ends were 4 bases for V and 3 bases for J; bases not matched to a gene: 0. Germline V gene lookup returns CDR1 SQVTM and CDR2 ANQGSEA. The CDR3 nucleotides are TGCAGCGTTGGGACAGGGGACTATGGCTACACCTTC. It is translated as CSVGTGDYGYTF.

The V call is TRBV20-1, the J call TRBJ2-1, with 8 nucleotides matching TRBD2. The CDR3 runs to 13 residues. Per the germline V gene, CDR1 is DFQATT and CDR2 is SNEGSKA (reference sequence). V lost 5 bases, J lost 9 bases, and 9 bases stayed unmatched. The chain's CDR3 is CSARRGLDSEQFF. CDR3 sequence (DNA): TGCAGTGCTCGGAGGGGACTAGATAGTGAGCAGTTCTTC.

The chain employs TRBV29-1 and TRBJ2-6; a weak D match, TRBD1 (5 bases). The CDR3 is 14 residues long. V shed 6 bases and J shed 4 bases, with 13 bases lying between them. From germline, CDR1 is SQVTM and CDR2 ANQGSEA. The CDR3, as DNA: TGCAGCGTAAAGACAGTCCTGGGGGCCAACGTCCTGACTTTC. Protein: CSVKTVLGANVLTF. Together with reference TRBV29-1 and TRBJ2-6, the CDR3 gives the full variable domain: SAVISQKPSRDICQRGTSLTIQCQVDSQVTMMFWYRQQPGQSLTLIATANQGSEATYESGFVIDKFPISRPNLTFSTLTVSNMSPEDSSIYLCSVKTVLGANVLTFGAGSRLTVL.

In nucleotides, the CDR3 is TGCAGTGCTCGACAGTACTACGAGCAGTACTTC. It specifies CSARQYYEQYF. V gene TRBV20-1 combines with J gene TRBJ2-7; tentative D call: TRBD1 (5 bases). The germline V and J ends were trimmed by 5 bases and 3 bases, with 8 bases remaining between them. CDR3 length equals 11 residues. Germline V gene lookup returns CDR1 DFQATT and CDR2 SNEGSKA (reference sequence).

The chain is built from TRBV7-8 and TRBJ2-7; 8 bases are shared with TRBD2. Germline V gives CDR1 SGHVS, CDR2 FQNEAQ. V lost 5 bases, J lost 5 bases, and 17 bases stayed unmatched. This CDR3 contains 17 residues. The CDR3: CASSPQRFRSGSNEQYF. CDR3 sequence (DNA): TGTGCCAGCAGCCCCCAAAGGTTTAGGAGCGGGAGTAACGAGCAGTACTTC.

This chain connects TRBV24-1 to TRBJ2-1, with TRBD2 as a possible D gene (6 bases). V was trimmed by 5 bases and J by 1 base, leaving 8 bases between them. The CDR3 runs 14 residues. From germline, CDR1 is KGHDR and CDR2 SFDVKD. This CDR3 reads CATSAAGSYNEQFF. CDR3 DNA sequence: TGTGCCACCAGTGCGGCGGGGTCCTACAATGAGCAGTTCTTC.

V gene TRBV7-2 combines with J gene TRBJ2-3; weak D call: TRBD2 (6 bases). Germline lookup yields CDR1 SGHTA and CDR2 FQGNSA. The germline V and J ends were trimmed by 5 bases and 0 bases, with 12 bases remaining between them. The CDR3 sequence is 15 residues long. Here the CDR3 reads CASSRPGTSTDTQYF. In DNA, the CDR3 is TGTGCCAGCAGCAGGCCCGGGACTAGCACAGATACGCAGTATTTT.

The chain combines TRBV12-3 or TRBV12-4 with TRBJ2-1, with TRBD1 identical over 8 bases. V lost 4 bases and J lost 5; bases outside the gene matches: 10. The length of the CDR3 is 16 residues. CDR3 amino acids: CASSSSGTGNHNEQFF. The DNA of the CDR3 is TGTGCCAGCAGTTCCTCCGGGACAGGTAACCACAATGAGCAGTTCTTC.

The chain has TRBV29-1 and TRBJ2-3, with a tentative D call TRBD1 (5 bases). The V gene lost 1 base and the J gene lost 3 bases, with 17 bases spanning the gap. This CDR3 spans 16 amino acids. CDR1 is SQVTM, CDR2 ANQGSEA, per germline. CDR3 bases: TGCAGCGTTGAAGTAGGCCAGGGCCTAGGTACAGATACGCAGTATTTT. It codes for CSVEVGQGLGTDTQYF.

This rearrangement joins TRBV7-8 to TRBJ2-3; D remains unclear. Trimming took 5 bases from V and 6 from J, leaving 9 bases between them. Germline assignment: CDR1 SGHVS and CDR2 FQNEAQ. The CDR3 runs 12 residues. The CDR3 sequence: CASSPHRDTQYF. The CDR3 nucleotides read TGTGCCAGCAGCCCGCACCGGGATACGCAGTATTTT.

The chain combines TRBV7-8 with TRBJ2-7; 9 nucleotides match TRBD2. The V gene's germline CDR1 is SGHVS and CDR2 FQNEAQ. Trimming cost V 2 bases and J 6 bases; bases outside gene matches: 2. The CDR3 spans 13 residues. The CDR3 coding sequence is TGTGCCAGCAGCTTAAGACTAGCGGTCGAGCAGTACTTC. As protein: CASSLRLAVEQYF. Full variable domain (missing parts from reference TRBV7-8 and TRBJ2-7): GAGVSQSPRYKVAKRGQDVALRCDPISGHVSLFWYQQALGQGPEFLTYFQNEAQLDKSGLPSDRFFAERPEGSVSTLKIQRTQQEDSAVYLCASSLRLAVEQYFGPGTRLTVT.

V gene TRBV5-1 combines with J gene TRBJ2-7; possibly TRBD2 for D (6 bases). Trimming removed 0 bases at V and 5 bases at J, with 15 bases between. In germline, CDR1 is SGHRS, CDR2 YFSETQ. CDR3 length equals 15 residues. CDR3 DNA sequence: TGCGCCAGCAGCTTGGAGGGTCGGGAGTGGGACGAGCAGTACTTC. The encoded protein is CASSLEGREWDEQYF.

The rearrangement joins TRBV20-1 to TRBJ1-2, with no clear D. CDR1 and CDR2 (germline): DFQATT, SNEGSKA (reference sequence). V was shortened by 2 bases and J by 13 bases, with 8 bases between the two germline ends. This CDR3 contains 9 residues. The DNA of the CDR3 is TGCAGTGCTAGAAACGGGCGCACCTTC. Its protein is CSARNGRTF.